This T cell receptor (beta chain) was captured by sequencing in a study of T cell responses to AZD1222 COVID-19 vaccine. The germline V gene encodes CDR1 SQVTM and CDR2 ANQGSEA. Trimming stripped 8 bases from V and 7 bases from J, with 17 bases between. There are 13 residues in the CDR3. The method was immunoSEQ multiplex PCR; TCRdb's version includes in-frame clones alone and lacks a portion of them. The data show some 99,000 clones, about 81% seen once. A few counts support this clone. The starting material was peripheral blood, obtained 28 days after the second AZD1222 dose. This TCR was recovered from an adult who received the AZD1222 COVID-19 vaccine. The V call is TRBV29-1, the J call TRBJ2-2, with D perhaps matching TRBD2 (6 bases). The DNA for the CDR3 is TGCAGCTCAGTGGTGGGAGCGGGCGGGGAGCTGTTTTTT. Its protein product is CSSVVGAGGELFF.